Below, 10 T cell receptor beta chains from the same sample are listed, as sequenced in a study of shared clonotypes between healthy human individuals. The protocol was immunoSEQ multiplex PCR, while the TCRdb copy is restricted to in-frame clones and leaves out a portion. The sample shows approximately 740,000 clones, over 90% of them seen only once. Naive CD8 cells lacked CD45RO, underwent positive selection for CCR7 and left out terminally differentiated effector memory CD45RA+ cells. Sequencing was carried out using naive CD8+ T cells sorted from blood. The receptors shown here come from a man aged 25-45 years in good health.

V is TRBV5-4 and J is TRBJ2-1; no reliable D call. Trimming removed 1 base from V and 8 bases from J, with 4 bases in between. Germline V gene lookup returns CDR1 SGHNT and CDR2 YYREEE (reference sequence). The CDR3 contains 11 residues. The CDR3 here is CASSLTDEQFF. DNA of the CDR3: TGTGCCAGCAGCTTGACGGATGAGCAGTTCTTC.

This sequence joins TRBV28 and TRBJ2-7; D is possibly TRBD2 (6 bases). Trimming cost V 2 bases and J 0 bases, with 14 bases left between them. Per the germline V gene, CDR1 is MDHEN and CDR2 is SYDVKM. The CDR3 extends over 16 amino acids. This chain's CDR3 is CASSLQVGGNSYEQYF. The CDR3 DNA is TGTGCCAGCAGTTTACAAGTGGGAGGAAACTCCTACGAGCAGTACTTC.

The chain couples TRBV7-9 to TRBJ2-1; D may be TRBD1 or TRBD2 (5 bases each). CDR3 size: 14 residues. Per the germline V gene, CDR1 is SEHNR and CDR2 is FQNEAQ (reference sequence). V lost 5 bases and J 7 bases, leaving 15 bases between the germline ends. CDR3: CASSDRDQNNEQFF. Written as DNA, the CDR3 is TGTGCCAGCAGCGACCGGGACCAGAATAATGAGCAGTTCTTC.

The chain is built from TRBV5-5 and TRBJ2-5; perhaps TRBD1 as D (5 bases). The CDR3 has 13 amino acids. Trimming stripped 0 bases from V and 5 bases from J, with 8 bases between. Germline CDR1 is SGHKS and CDR2 is YYEKEE (reference sequence). The chain's CDR3 is CASSLARVETQYF. The CDR3 DNA reads as TGTGCCAGCAGCTTGGCCAGGGTTGAGACCCAGTACTTC.

V is TRBV9 and J is TRBJ2-7; 7 bases are a match to TRBD1. This CDR3 spans 14 amino acids. The trim removed 3 bases at V and 3 bases at J, leaving 6 bases unmatched. Germline assignment: CDR1 SGDLS and CDR2 YYNGEE. CDR3 nucleotide sequence: TGTGCCAGCAGCGGAGGACAGGCGCACTACGAGCAGTACTTC. This codes for CASSGGQAHYEQYF.

This chain joins TRBV28 and TRBJ2-5; D ambiguous. The CDR3 is 17 residues long. Between the trimmed V and J ends, which lost 2 bases and 2 bases, there was a span of 18 bases. Looked up from germline, CDR1 is MDHEN and CDR2 is SYDVKM. The CDR3 region is CASSLNGQLTIQETQYF. DNA of the CDR3: TGTGCCAGCAGTTTAAATGGCCAGTTAACTATACAAGAGACCCAGTACTTC.

The V and J genes are TRBV9 and TRBJ1-5; TRBD1 matches 9 bases. There are 15 residues in the CDR3. J lost 5 bases, V lost 4 bases, and 7 bases had no gene match. Germline CDR1 and CDR2: SGDLS and YYNGEE. The DNA of the CDR3 is TGTGCCAGCAGCACCGGGACAGGGCCAGATCAGCCCCAGCATTTT. Amino acids: CASSTGTGPDQPQHF.

V and J are TRBV2 and TRBJ2-1; 14 bases are a match to TRBD2. This CDR3 region has 15 residues. From germline, CDR1 is SNHLY and CDR2 FYNNEI. With V trimmed by 8 bases and J by 5 bases, 5 bases remained unmatched. The CDR3 DNA reads TGTGCCAGCTTAGGGACTAGCGGGAGAAACAATGAGCAGTTCTTC. Translation: CASLGTSGRNNEQFF.

In regard to this clone: Compared with germline, one end of the junction differs, possibly owing to a read error. This chain uses TRBV27 with TRBJ2-7; D unclear. Germline V gene lookup returns CDR1 MNHEY and CDR2 SMNVEV (reference sequence). There are 13 residues in the CDR3. The CDR3 sequence is CASSLGVSCEQYF. CDR3 DNA: TGTGCCAGCAGTTTAGGGGTCTCCTGCGAGCAGTACTTC.

The V and J genes are TRBV2 and TRBJ2-7; a possible D gene is TRBD2 (6 bases). This CDR3 is built from 15 residues. V lost 3 bases, J lost 3 bases, and 15 bases lay in between. CDR1 and CDR2 from the germline V gene are SNHLY and FYNNEI. The CDR3 protein is CASSEGGGEGYEQYF. CDR3 sequence (DNA): TGTGCCAGCAGTGAGGGCGGAGGGGAAGGCTACGAGCAGTACTTC.